This T cell receptor beta chain was identified during a study of blood T cells in healthy people across ages. Findings of the study overall: Among long-lived donors, naive CD4+ cells were more numerous and diversity higher than in aged donors.

This clonotype was seen a few times. No antigen is known for it. Together with a sample-barcoded 5' primer, a J-beta primer mix was included in a second PCR lasting roughly 6 to 12 cycles. TCRdb ran MiXCR on the 5' RACE reads and lists one entry per CDR3 protein. The sample contains 500,000 to 650,000 distinct CDR3 sequences, around a quarter of which appear only once. The CDR3 has 15 residues. Germline lookup yields CDR1 SGHAT and CDR2 FQNNGV. After removal of 4 bases from V and 3 bases from J, the junction contained 7 bases not matched to a gene. This same sample was also part of a study on T cells of mothers and their children.

Material: blood. This TCR came from a boy aged 2-9 years in good health. The V call is TRBV11-2, the J call TRBJ1-1; 8 bases agree with TRBD1. The CDR3 here is CASSSRRGPDTEAFF. Written as DNA, the CDR3 is TGTGCCAGCAGCTCCCGCAGGGGGCCGGACACTGAAGCTTTCTTT.